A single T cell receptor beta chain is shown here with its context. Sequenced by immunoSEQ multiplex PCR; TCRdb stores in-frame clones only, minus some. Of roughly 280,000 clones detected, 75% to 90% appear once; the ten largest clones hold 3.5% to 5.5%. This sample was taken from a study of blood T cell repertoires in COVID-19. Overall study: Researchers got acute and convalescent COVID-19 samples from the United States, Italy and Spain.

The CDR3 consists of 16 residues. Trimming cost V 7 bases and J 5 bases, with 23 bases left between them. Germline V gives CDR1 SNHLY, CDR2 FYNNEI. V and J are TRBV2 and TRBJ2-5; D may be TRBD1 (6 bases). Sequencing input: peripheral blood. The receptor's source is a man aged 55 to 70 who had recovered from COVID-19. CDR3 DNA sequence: TGTGCCAGCAACGCCGTCTCCGGGACACCGGGGGAGACCCAGTACTTC. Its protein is CASNAVSGTPGETQYF.